Presented here are 6 T cell receptor beta chains from one specimen sequenced in a study of CD8+CD57+ T cells in acquired aplastic anemia. Genomic DNA served as template for TCR beta VDJ and CDR3 profiling. Using its own MiXCR run on the reads, TCRdb lists one record per CDR3 protein. Of some 120,000 distinct CDR3 sequences in the sample, about half were seen once. Input material: sorted CD4+, CD8+, or CD8+CD57+ T cells (not recorded which) from PBMCs. Receptors were obtained from a human donor in good health, serving as a control.

Regarding this clonotype: One junction end disagrees with the germline gene, perhaps due to a read error. DNA for the CDR3: TGTGCCGGCAGCCTAGGGGTAGGCACTGAAGCTTTCTTT. It encodes CAGSLGVGTEAFF. The chain employs TRBV7-2 and TRBJ1-1; D might be TRBD1 (5 bases). Per germline, CDR1 SGHTA and CDR2 FQGNSA. CDR3 length: 13 amino acids.

This clonotype was recorded at least ten times. V and J are TRBV9 and TRBJ2-7; possible D gene TRBD1, 6 bases. Trimming cost V 4 bases and J 1 base, with 15 bases left between them. From germline, CDR1 is SGDLS and CDR2 YYNGEE. This CDR3 comprises 15 residues. The CDR3 nucleotides read TGTGCCAGCAGCCCCCTGGGGGACATATCCTACGAGCAGTACTTC. Its protein product is CASSPLGDISYEQYF.

Only a few counts were recorded for this clonotype. This rearrangement joins TRBV7-9 to TRBJ1-1; D ambiguous. Per germline, CDR1 SEHNR and CDR2 FQNEAQ (reference sequence). The V end lost 0 bases, the J end lost 5 bases, and 4 bases lay between the germline ends. The CDR3 has 12 amino acids. The CDR3 loop is CASSLAHTEAFF. CDR3 nucleotides: TGTGCCAGCAGCTTAGCGCATACTGAAGCTTTCTTT.

This clonotype was recorded many times. The DNA for the CDR3 is TGCGCCAGCAGCTCCGGACTAGCGGGGGGATTACAAGAGACCCAGTACTTC. Encoded protein: CASSSGLAGGLQETQYF. The chain links TRBV5-1 to TRBJ2-5, with 14 bases that match TRBD2. The CDR3 covers 17 residues. After removal of 3 bases from V and 2 bases from J, the junction contained 6 bases not matched to a gene. From germline, CDR1 is SGHRS and CDR2 YFSETQ.

The V gene is TRBV7-9, the J gene TRBJ2-5; weak D call: TRBD2 (5 bases). The V and J ends lost 4 bases and 5 bases respectively, with 11 bases between them. The germline gives CDR1 SEHNR, CDR2 FQNEAQ (reference sequence). The CDR3 contains 13 residues. The CDR3 coding sequence is TGTGCCAGCAGCTCCCGAACGGGGGAGACCCAGTACTTC. Amino acid sequence: CASSSRTGETQYF.

The chain couples TRBV15 to TRBJ1-1; possibly TRBD1 for D (6 bases). Germline V gives CDR1 LNHNV, CDR2 YYDKDF (reference sequence). The CDR3 spans 15 residues. Trimming stripped 3 bases from V and 0 bases from J, with 11 bases between. CDR3 sequence reads: CATSRPTGVNTEAFF. CDR3 nucleotides: TGTGCCACCAGCAGGCCGACAGGCGTGAACACTGAAGCTTTCTTT.